This T cell receptor (beta chain) stems from a study of regulatory T cells in long-lasting Graves disease (dated by TCRdb to about 2021). In terms of the full investigation: Persistent Graves' disease was defined as antithyroid drug treatment for over 5 years with persistently positive TSH receptor autoantibodies. A total of approximately 35 samples underwent TCR sequencing: around 13 from persistent and roughly 20 from newly diagnosed Graves' disease patients. The study took place in China and was registered as a clinical trial. Patients with persistent Graves' disease were compared with patients with newly diagnosed Graves' disease using TCR sequencing and RNA sequencing of peripheral blood. On average, persistent Graves' disease patients in the clinical cohort had been on antithyroid drugs for about 10.3 years.

In light of the paper, this sample's time point label describes: persistent/refractory GD, antithyroid drugs over 5 years with positive TRAb. For both TCR sequencing and RNA sequencing, RNA was extracted from PBMCs in TRIzol. Graves' disease was diagnosed according to American Thyroid Association guidelines. Patients were recruited from an endocrinology department in Xi'an, China. Each patient gave around 9.2 milliliters of peripheral blood, collected in an EDTA anticoagulant tube. Ficoll Paque Plus density gradient separation was used to isolate PBMCs, and no further T cell sorting was done. RNA quality was checked with an Agilent 2100 Bioanalyzer and agarose gel, and concentration with a NanoDrop 2000. CDR1 SGHRS and CDR2 YFSETQ are derived from the germline V gene. The CDR3 numbers 15 residues from cysteine through phenylalanine. This entry keeps only the CDR3 DNA: 45 bases, framed from base 1. A distance of 21 bases separates the germline ends of V and J, which lose 6 bases and 6 bases respectively.

Libraries were made using multiplex PCR. The data were produced on an Illumina HiSeq 4000. CDR3 regions were amplified by Arm-PCR with iRepertoire HTBI primers to construct TCR beta libraries. PCR products were gel purified before sequencing. The study's own analysis went as follows. A total of 62 TRBV and about 13 TRBJ segments were identified across samples and were used for gene usage analysis of CDR3 amino acid clonotypes. COPE and FqMerger were used to merge filtered high-quality paired reads into contigs. Contigs were aligned with BLAST to IMGT TRBV, TRBD and TRBJ reference genes, and CDR3 was defined per IMGT. Highly expanded clones were defined as clonotypes with a frequency above 0.1%. Shannon entropy served as the measure of repertoire diversity, while the Gini coefficient captured V-J evenness. A clonotype found in more than one individual was treated as public. TCRdb ran its own pipeline on the public reads, namely fastp trimming at Q25 and MiXCR clone calling, and kept in-frame beta chains. Every entry covers one CDR3 protein and lists the most common genes and DNA from its rows. The V and J calls here are based on TCRdb, not the publication. Present in this sample are some 280,000 distinct CDR3 sequences, 22% of which were seen just once. About 56% of the sample goes to the ten largest clones.

This clonotype was counted many times. Its antigen remains unidentified. No much larger clonotype is one base removed from it; base qualities were not supplied. Paper-wide results and their limitations: Sequencing and analysis were limited to the TCR beta chain. Only peripheral blood was studied, because thyroid tissue, the primary lesion, was inaccessible. Preferential use of TRBV28, TRBJ1-2 and TRBJ2-5 was observed in persistent disease, whereas TRBV20-1 and TRBJ2-1 were favored in newly diagnosed disease. The small sample size was acknowledged by the authors as a limitation that may reduce accuracy. Lower TCR Shannon entropy and fewer highly expanded clones were observed in persistent Graves' disease patients than in newly diagnosed patients, which suggested clonal expansion. Persistent patients shared more public clonotypes among themselves (roughly 2,700) than newly diagnosed patients did (about 900).

The clonotype was recovered from a female donor with Graves disease. The specimen was peripheral blood mononuclear cells (PBMCs), collected when the disease was refractory, from a patient treated with antithyroid drugs. Here the chain combines TRBV5-1 and TRBJ1-2; TRBD1 could be the D gene, as 5 bases match. The sequenced DNA: TGCGCCAGCACCCTTAACGAGGCAGGGAGAGATGGCTACACCTTC. Translated, it gives CASTLNEAGRDGYTF.